What follows describes a single TCR beta chain. Its specificity is not known. The ends were cut back, 5 bases at V and 4 bases at J, with 19 bases in the middle. This CDR3 is built from 16 residues. Donors ranged from about 6 to 90 years old and were healthy Caucasians in Russia. PBMCs were isolated at a quantity of at least 7 million per sample. The record originates from a study of blood T cells in healthy people across ages. It was with a sample-barcoded 5' primer and a J-beta primer mix that a second PCR of roughly 7 to 12 cycles was run. TCRdb reprocessed the 5' RACE reads via MiXCR and lists one record per CDR3 protein. The repertoire consists of around 1,000,000 distinct CDR3 sequences, with almost 25% occurring once and the leading ten covering approximately 0.75%. Findings and caveats of the study: Diversity was higher, and naive CD4+ cells more numerous, in long-lived donors than in aged donors.

In addition, the sample was reused for a study of T cells of mothers and their children. That source reports: The study sampled three healthy Caucasian mothers and their six children.

The TCR was taken from a girl aged 2-10 years in good health. The rearrangement links TRBV12-3 or TRBV12-4 to TRBJ2-3, with D perhaps matching TRBD2 (5 bases). Material: blood. The CDR3 bases are TGTGCCAGCAGTCTTCATGGCAGAGCGGCAGCAGATACGCAGTATTTT. It codes for CASSLHGRAAADTQYF.